The clone carrying this T cell receptor beta chain was counted at least ten times. V lost 1 base to trimming and J lost 8 bases, with 8 bases between them. Germline lookup yields CDR1 SEHNR and CDR2 FQNEAQ (reference sequence). CDR3 length equals 12 residues. Investigators profiled TCR beta VDJ and CDR3 from genomic DNA template. TCRdb independently ran MiXCR on the reads; one entry per CDR3 protein. The sample carries around 200,000 distinct CDR3 sequences, 60% to 80% recorded once. The data belong to a study of CD8+CD57+ T cells in acquired aplastic anemia. At the level of the study: Sorted cells (CD4+ and CD8+) yielded DNA amounts that averaged approximately 3.1 ug.

Patients who underwent sequencing had shown CD8+CD57+ cell expansion by flow cytometry. The chain is built from TRBV7-9 and TRBJ1-2; D is perhaps TRBD1 (6 bases). Sequences were obtained from sorted CD4+, CD8+, or CD8+CD57+ T cells (not recorded which) from PBMCs. This sequence was found in a human donor with aplastic anemia. DNA of the CDR3: TGTGCCAGCAGCTTAGGAGGGGGAGGCTACACCTTC. Translating gives CASSLGGGGYTF.